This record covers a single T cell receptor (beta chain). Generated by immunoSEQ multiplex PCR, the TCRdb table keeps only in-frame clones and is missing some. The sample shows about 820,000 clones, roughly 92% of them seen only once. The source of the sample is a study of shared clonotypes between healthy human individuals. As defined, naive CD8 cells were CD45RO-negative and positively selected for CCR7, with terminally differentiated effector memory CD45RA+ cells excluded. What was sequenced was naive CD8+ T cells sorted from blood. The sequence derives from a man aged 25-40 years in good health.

The CDR3 DNA sequence: TGTGCCACCAGCAGAGATCGTGGAGTTTATCAGCCCCAGCATTTT. This gives the protein CATSRDRGVYQPQHF. The gene calls are TRBV15 and TRBJ1-5; D is uncertain. The germline V gene has CDR1 LNHNV and CDR2 YYDKDF (reference sequence). The V end was cut by 0 bases, the J end by 5 bases, with 11 bases between. There are 15 residues in the CDR3. The full variable domain, with the rest looked up from reference TRBV15 and TRBJ1-5, is DAMVIQNPRYQVTQFGKPVTLSCSQTLNHNVMYWYQQKSSQAPKLLFHYYDKDFNNEADTPDNFQSRRPNTSFCFLDIRSPGLGDTAMYLCATSRDRGVYQPQHFGDGTRLSIL.